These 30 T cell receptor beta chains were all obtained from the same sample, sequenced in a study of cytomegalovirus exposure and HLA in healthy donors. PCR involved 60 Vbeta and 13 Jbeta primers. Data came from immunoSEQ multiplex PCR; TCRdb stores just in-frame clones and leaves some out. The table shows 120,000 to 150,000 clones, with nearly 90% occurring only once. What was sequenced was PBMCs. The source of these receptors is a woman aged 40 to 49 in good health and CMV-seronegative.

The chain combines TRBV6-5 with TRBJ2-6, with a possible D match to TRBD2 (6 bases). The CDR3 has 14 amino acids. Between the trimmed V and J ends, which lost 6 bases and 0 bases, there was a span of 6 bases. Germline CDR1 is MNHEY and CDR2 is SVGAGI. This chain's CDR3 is CASRRDSGANVLTF. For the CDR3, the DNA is TGTGCCAGCAGGCGGGACTCTGGGGCCAACGTCCTGACTTTC.

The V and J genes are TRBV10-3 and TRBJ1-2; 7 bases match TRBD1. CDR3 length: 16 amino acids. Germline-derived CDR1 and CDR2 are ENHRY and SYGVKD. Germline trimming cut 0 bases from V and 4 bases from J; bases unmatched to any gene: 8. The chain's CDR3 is CAISESPGGYSYGYTF. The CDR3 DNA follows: TGTGCCATCAGTGAGTCTCCAGGGGGTTATAGCTATGGCTACACCTTC.

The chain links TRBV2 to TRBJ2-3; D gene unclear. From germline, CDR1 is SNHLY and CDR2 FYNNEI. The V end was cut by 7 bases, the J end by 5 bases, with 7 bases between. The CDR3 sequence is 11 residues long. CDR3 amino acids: CASNYGDTQYF. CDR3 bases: TGTGCCAGCAACTATGGAGATACGCAGTATTTT.

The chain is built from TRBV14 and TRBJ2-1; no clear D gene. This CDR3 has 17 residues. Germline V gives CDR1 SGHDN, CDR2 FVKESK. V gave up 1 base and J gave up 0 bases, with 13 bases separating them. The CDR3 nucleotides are TGTGCCAGCAGCCAAGTACTAAAGTTATCCTCCTACAATGAGCAGTTCTTC. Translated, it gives CASSQVLKLSSYNEQFF.

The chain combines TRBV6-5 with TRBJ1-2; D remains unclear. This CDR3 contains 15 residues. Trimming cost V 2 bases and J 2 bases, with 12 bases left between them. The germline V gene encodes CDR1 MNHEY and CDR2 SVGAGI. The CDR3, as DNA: TGTGCCAGCAGTTACACCCACCAGGCAAACTATGGCTACACCTTC. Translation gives CASSYTHQANYGYTF.

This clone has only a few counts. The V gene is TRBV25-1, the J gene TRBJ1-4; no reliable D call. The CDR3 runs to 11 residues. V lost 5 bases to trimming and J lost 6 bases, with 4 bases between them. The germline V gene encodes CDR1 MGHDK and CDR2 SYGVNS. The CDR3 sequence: CASSLYEKLFF. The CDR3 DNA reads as TGTGCCAGCAGTCTGTATGAAAAACTGTTTTTT.

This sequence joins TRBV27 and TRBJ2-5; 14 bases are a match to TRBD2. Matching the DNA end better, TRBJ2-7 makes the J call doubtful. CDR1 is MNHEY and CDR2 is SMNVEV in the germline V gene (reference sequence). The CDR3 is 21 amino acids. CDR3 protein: CASSLVGGFRTSGRHSYEQYF. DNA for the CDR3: TGTGCCAGCAGCCTAGTTGGAGGATTTAGGACTAGCGGGAGGCACTCCTACGAGCAGTACTTC.

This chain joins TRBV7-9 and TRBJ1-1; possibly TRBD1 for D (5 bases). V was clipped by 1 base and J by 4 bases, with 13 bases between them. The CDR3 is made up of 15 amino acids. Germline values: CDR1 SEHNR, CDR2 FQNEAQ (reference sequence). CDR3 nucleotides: TGTGCCAGCAGCTTAGAGGTCGGGGGTGGCACTGAAGCTTTCTTT. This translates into CASSLEVGGGTEAFF.

CDR3 sequence reads: CASSLALGLRDTDTQYF. The CDR3 region has the DNA TGCGCCAGCAGCTTGGCTCTGGGACTCAGAGACACAGATACGCAGTATTTT. The J gene is TRBJ2-3, the V gene TRBV5-1; D is perhaps TRBD2 (6 bases). CDR1 is SGHRS and CDR2 is YFSETQ in the germline V gene. The CDR3 totals 17 residues. The ends were cut back, 0 bases at V and 2 bases at J, with 16 bases in the middle.

The CDR3 spells CSVETDLQETQYF. In DNA form, the CDR3 reads TGCAGCGTAGAGACAGACCTCCAAGAGACCCAGTACTTC. The chain couples TRBV29-1 to TRBJ2-5; possible D gene TRBD1, 5 bases. The CDR3 consists of 13 residues. Trimming took 6 bases from V and 1 from J, leaving 12 bases between them. Looked up from germline, CDR1 is SQVTM and CDR2 is ANQGSEA. The full variable domain, rest sourced from reference TRBV29-1 and TRBJ2-5, is SAVISQKPSRDICQRGTSLTIQCQVDSQVTMMFWYRQQPGQSLTLIATANQGSEATYESGFVIDKFPISRPNLTFSTLTVSNMSPEDSSIYLCSVETDLQETQYFGPGTRLLVL.

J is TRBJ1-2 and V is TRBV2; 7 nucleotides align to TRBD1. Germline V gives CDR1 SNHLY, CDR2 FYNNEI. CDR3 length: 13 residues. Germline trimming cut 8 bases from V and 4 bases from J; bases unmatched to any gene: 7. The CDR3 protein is CASETGWGYGYTF. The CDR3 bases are TGTGCCAGCGAGACAGGGTGGGGCTATGGCTACACCTTC. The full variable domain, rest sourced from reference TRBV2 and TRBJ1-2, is EPEVTQTPSHQVTQMGQEVILRCVPISNHLYFYWYRQILGQKVEFLVSFYNNEISEKSEIFDDQFSVERPDGSNFTLKIRSTKLEDSAMYFCASETGWGYGYTFGSGTRLTVV.

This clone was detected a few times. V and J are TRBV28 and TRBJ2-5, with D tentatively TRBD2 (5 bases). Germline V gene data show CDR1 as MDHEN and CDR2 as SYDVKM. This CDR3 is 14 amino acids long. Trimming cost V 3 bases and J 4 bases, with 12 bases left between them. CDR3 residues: CASSLASRPETQYF. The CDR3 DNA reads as TGTGCCAGCAGTTTGGCTAGCAGGCCAGAGACCCAGTACTTC.

The chain's CDR3 is CASSLGQGAYEQYF. The CDR3 nucleotides read TGTGCCAGCAGCTTAGGACAGGGGGCCTACGAGCAGTACTTC. The chain has TRBV5-6 and TRBJ2-7; the match to TRBD1 covers 10 bases. Trimming took 2 bases from V and 2 from J; bases not matched to a gene: 1. The germline V gene has CDR1 SGHDT and CDR2 YYEEEE. The CDR3 has 14 residues.

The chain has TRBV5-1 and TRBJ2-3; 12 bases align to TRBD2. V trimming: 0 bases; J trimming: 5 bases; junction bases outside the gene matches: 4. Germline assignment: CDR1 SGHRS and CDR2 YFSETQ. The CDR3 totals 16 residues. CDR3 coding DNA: TGCGCCAGCAGCTTGGGACTAGCGGGAGTCGGAGATACGCAGTATTTT. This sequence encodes CASSLGLAGVGDTQYF.

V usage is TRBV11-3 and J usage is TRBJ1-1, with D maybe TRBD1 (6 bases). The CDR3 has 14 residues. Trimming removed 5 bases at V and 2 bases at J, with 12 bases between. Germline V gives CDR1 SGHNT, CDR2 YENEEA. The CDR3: CASSKGRGNTEAFF. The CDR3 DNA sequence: TGTGCCAGCAGCAAGGGCAGGGGCAACACTGAAGCTTTCTTT.

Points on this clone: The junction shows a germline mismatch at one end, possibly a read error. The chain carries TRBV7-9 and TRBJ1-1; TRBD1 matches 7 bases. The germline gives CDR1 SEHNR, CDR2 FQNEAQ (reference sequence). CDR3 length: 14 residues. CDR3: CSSSLRQGDTEAFF. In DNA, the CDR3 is TGTTCCAGCAGCTTAAGGCAGGGGGACACTGAAGCTTTCTTT.

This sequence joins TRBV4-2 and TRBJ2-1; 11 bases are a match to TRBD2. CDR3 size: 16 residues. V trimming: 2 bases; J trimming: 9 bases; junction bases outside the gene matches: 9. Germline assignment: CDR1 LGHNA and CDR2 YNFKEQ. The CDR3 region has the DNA TGTGCCAGCAGCCAAAACGTACTAGCGGGAGCATCTGAGCAGTTCTTC. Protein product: CASSQNVLAGASEQFF.

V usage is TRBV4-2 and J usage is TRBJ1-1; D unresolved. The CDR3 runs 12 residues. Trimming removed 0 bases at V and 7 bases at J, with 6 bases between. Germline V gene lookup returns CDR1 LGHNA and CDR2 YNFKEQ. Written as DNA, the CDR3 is TGTGCCAGCAGCCAAGAACGGTATGAAGCTTTCTTT. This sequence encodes CASSQERYEAFF.

In nucleotides, the CDR3 is TGTGCCAGCAGCACGGCTGCGGGGGGACAAGAGACCCAGTACTTC. Protein sequence: CASSTAAGGQETQYF. V gene TRBV9 combines with J gene TRBJ2-5; 8 bases align to TRBD2. The CDR3 spans 15 residues. The V segment lost 4 bases and the J segment 2 bases; nucleotides outside the gene matches: 7. Germline-derived CDR1 and CDR2 are SGDLS and YYNGEE.

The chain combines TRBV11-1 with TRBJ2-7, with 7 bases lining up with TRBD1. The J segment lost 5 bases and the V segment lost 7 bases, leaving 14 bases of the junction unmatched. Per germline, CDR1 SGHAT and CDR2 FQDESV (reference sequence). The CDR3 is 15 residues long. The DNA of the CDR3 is TGTGCCAGCACTCAAGGGGGCTCCTCCTTCGACGAGCAGTACTTC. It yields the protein CASTQGGSSFDEQYF.

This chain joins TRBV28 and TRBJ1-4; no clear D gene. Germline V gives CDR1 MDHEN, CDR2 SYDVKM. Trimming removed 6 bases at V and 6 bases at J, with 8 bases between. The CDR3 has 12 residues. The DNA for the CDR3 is TGTGCCAGCAGCCAGACTCATGAAAAACTGTTTTTT. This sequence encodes CASSQTHEKLFF.

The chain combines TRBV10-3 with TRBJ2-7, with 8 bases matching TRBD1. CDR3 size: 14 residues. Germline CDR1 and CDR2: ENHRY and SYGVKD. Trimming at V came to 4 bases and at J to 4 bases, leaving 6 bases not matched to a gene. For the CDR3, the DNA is TGTGCCATCAGTGGTAGGGACAGGTCTTACGAGCAGTACTTC. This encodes CAISGRDRSYEQYF.

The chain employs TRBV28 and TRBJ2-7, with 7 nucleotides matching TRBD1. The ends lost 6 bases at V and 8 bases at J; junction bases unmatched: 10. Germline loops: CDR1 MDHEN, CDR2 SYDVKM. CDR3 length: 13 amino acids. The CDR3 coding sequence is TGTGCCAGCAGCCCGGGACAGTCTTACAAGCAGTACTTC. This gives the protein CASSPGQSYKQYF.

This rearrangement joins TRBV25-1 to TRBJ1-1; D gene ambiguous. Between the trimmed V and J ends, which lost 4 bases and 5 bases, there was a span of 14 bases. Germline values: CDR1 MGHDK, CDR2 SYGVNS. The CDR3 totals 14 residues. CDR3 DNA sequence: TGTGCCAGCAGTGGAGCCCGCCGGGGAACTGAAGCTTTCTTT. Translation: CASSGARRGTEAFF.

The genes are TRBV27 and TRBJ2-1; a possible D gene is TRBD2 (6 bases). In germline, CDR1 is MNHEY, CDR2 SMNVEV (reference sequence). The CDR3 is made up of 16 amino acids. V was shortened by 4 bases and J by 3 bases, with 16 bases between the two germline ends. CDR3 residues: CASSSHRLDGYNEQFF. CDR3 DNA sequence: TGTGCCAGCAGTTCACACCGACTAGACGGCTACAATGAGCAGTTCTTC.

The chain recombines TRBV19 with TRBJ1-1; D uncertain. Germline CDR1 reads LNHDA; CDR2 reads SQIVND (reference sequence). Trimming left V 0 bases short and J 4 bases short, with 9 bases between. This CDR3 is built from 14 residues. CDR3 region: CASSIDDSGTEAFF. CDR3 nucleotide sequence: TGTGCCAGTAGTATAGATGATAGTGGCACTGAAGCTTTCTTT.

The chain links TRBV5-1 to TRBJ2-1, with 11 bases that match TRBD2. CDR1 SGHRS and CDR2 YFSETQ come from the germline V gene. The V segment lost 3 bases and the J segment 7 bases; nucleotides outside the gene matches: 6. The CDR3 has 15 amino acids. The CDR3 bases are TGCGCCAGCAGCTCACGGACTAGCGGGTCAAATGAGCAGTTCTTC. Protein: CASSSRTSGSNEQFF.

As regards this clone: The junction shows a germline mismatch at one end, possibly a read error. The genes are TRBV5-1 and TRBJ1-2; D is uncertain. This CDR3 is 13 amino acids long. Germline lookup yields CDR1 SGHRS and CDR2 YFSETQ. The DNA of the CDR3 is TGCGCCAGCCGCTTGTACGGGGACTATGGCTACACCTTC. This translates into CASRLYGDYGYTF.

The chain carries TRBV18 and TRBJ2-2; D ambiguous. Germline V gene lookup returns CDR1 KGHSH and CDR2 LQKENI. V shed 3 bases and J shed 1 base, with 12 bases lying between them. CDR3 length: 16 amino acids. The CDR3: CASSPPLRKNTGELFF. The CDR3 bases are TGTGCCAGCTCACCCCCATTGAGAAAGAACACCGGGGAGCTGTTTTTT.

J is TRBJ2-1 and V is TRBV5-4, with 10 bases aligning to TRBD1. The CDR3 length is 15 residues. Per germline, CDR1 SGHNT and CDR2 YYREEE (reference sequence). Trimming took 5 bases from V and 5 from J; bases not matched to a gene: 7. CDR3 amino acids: CASRYTGTGDNEQFF. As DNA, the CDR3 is TGTGCCAGCAGATACACCGGGACAGGGGACAATGAGCAGTTCTTC.